Listed below are T cell receptor beta chains from one sample, sequenced in a study of early T cells in non-severe SARS-CoV-2 infection. In TCRdb, the 5' RACE reads were re-called with MiXCR into one record per CDR3 protein. The table lists approximately 18,000 distinct CDR3 sequences, approximately 4.8% of them singletons. The specimen sequenced was whole blood. The receptors originated from an adult who was a healthcare worker with PCR-confirmed SARS-CoV-2 infection or an uninfected control (not recorded which). Both conserved end residues are part of each CDR3. The D gene is left open where the match is weak. Part of the rows lack a size; the others show once, few, many or a class for expanded clones.

>14|many|.|TRBV6-1|TRBJ2-1
TGTGCCAGCAAATTCGGAGGGACGGACAATGAGCAGTTCTTC
CASKFGGTDNEQFF
>14|many|.|TRBV7-2|TRBJ2-3
TGTGCCAGTACCAGCGGTGGTAGGTTGGATACGCAGTATTTT
CASTSGGRLDTQYF
>13|.|.|TRBV11-2|TRBJ2-3
TGTGCCAGCAGCCCCCTACTAGGATATACGCAGTATTTT
CASSPLLGYTQYF
>16|many|.|TRBV6-5|TRBJ1-2
TGTGCCAGCAGTTACTCTGGGGCAGGCCAACTCGGAGGCTACACCTTC
CASSYSGAGQLGGYTF
>14|.|.|TRBV7-2|TRBJ2-3
TGTGCCAGCAGCTTAGAAGGTAGCACAGATACGCAGTATTTT
CASSLEGSTDTQYF
>14|many|TRBD2|TRBV5-1|TRBJ2-7
TGCGCCAGCAGGCCGGGACTAGCGTCCTACGAGCAGTACTTC
CASRPGLASYEQYF
>14|medium-sized|TRBD1|TRBV20-1|TRBJ1-6
TGCAGTGCTAGAATCGACAGGGTTAATTCACCCCTCCACTTT
CSARIDRVNSPLHF
>13|few|.|TRBV2|TRBJ2-5
TGTGCCAGCAGTCGGCAGGGAGGAGAGACCCAGTACTTC
CASSRQGGETQYF
>16|many|.|TRBV20-1|TRBJ2-7
TGCAGTGCTAGAGCCCTGAGAGGCCTTAGCTCCTACGAGCAGTACTTC
CSARALRGLSSYEQYF
>14|many|.|TRBV12-3/TRBV12-4|TRBJ2-2
TGTGCCAGCAGTTTAAATGGGCGGCACGGGGAGCTGTTTTTT
CASSLNGRHGELFF
>13|medium-sized|.|TRBV28|TRBJ1-2
TGTGCCAGCAGTTTCGTAAGACTTTATGGCTACACCTTC
CASSFVRLYGYTF
>15|many|.|TRBV11-2|TRBJ2-6
TGTGCCAGCAGCTTGGATTACGCTGGGGCCAACGTCCTGACTTTC
CASSLDYAGANVLTF
>15|.|.|TRBV2|TRBJ1-6
TGTGCCAGCAGTGATAAGGGATTTTATAATTCACCCCTCCACTTT
CASSDKGFYNSPLHF
>17|medium-sized|.|TRBV12-2|TRBJ2-2
TGTGCAAGTCGCTTAGCCGCTAGCGGGGCGGGGACCGGGGAGCTGTTTTTT
CASRLAASGAGTGELFF
>16|medium-sized|TRBD2|TRBV11-3|TRBJ2-1
TGTGCCAGCAGCCCACATCCCAGCGGGAGGCGTAATGAGCAGTTCTTC
CASSPHPSGRRNEQFF
>13|many|TRBD1|TRBV20-1|TRBJ2-5
TGCAGTGCTCCTGCAGGGGGTCTAGAGACCCAGTACTTC
CSAPAGGLETQYF
>12|medium-sized|.|TRBV11-3|TRBJ2-1
TGTGCCAGCAGCATTCTGACGGCTACCAAGTTCTTC
CASSILTATKFF
>13|.|.|TRBV12-3/TRBV12-4|TRBJ1-1
TGTGCCAGCAGCCAACAGGTCCCCCCTGAAGCTTTCTTT
CASSQQVPPEAFF
>14|many|.|TRBV6-1|TRBJ1-2
TGTGCCAGCAGCGCGGGACCCCTGGGCTATGGCTACACCTTC
CASSAGPLGYGYTF
>14|medium-sized|.|TRBV6-4|TRBJ1-6
TGTGCCAGCAGCGAGGGATCAGATAATTCACCCCTCCACTTT
CASSEGSDNSPLHF
>15|many|.|TRBV20-1|TRBJ2-1
TGCAGTGCTAGCTGGACTGGACTGAGGATTGATGAGCAGTTCTTC
CSASWTGLRIDEQFF
>12|many|.|TRBV18|TRBJ1-5
TGTGCCAGCTCACCACCAAGTCAGCCCCAGCATTTT
CASSPPSQPQHF
>20|many|.|TRBV9|TRBJ2-3
TGTGCCAGCAGCACCGCGGTAGGTCAAGGGGGGAGCGGCACCGGGGATACGCAGTATTTT
CASSTAVGQGGSGTGDTQYF
>15|many|TRBD2|TRBV19|TRBJ2-1
TGTGCCAGTAGTATAGTCAGCGGGACCCTCAATGAGCAGTTCTTC
CASSIVSGTLNEQFF
>16|medium-sized|TRBD2|TRBV6-6|TRBJ2-7
TGTGCCAGCAGTTATTCGAACCGACTAGCGGGAGGGATGGTGTACTTC
CASSYSNRLAGGMVYF
>16|medium-sized|TRBD1|TRBV20-1|TRBJ1-1
TGCAGTGCTAGATCTCTGGACAGGGGTCGAGGCACTGAAGCTTTCTTT
CSARSLDRGRGTEAFF
>15|many|.|TRBV11-2|TRBJ2-1
TGTGCCAGCAGCTTAGATCTTGTAGACGCGCATGAGCAGTTCTTC
CASSLDLVDAHEQFF
>14|few|TRBD2|TRBV20-1|TRBJ2-5
TGCAGTGCGAGCGGGAGTGACGTGTTGGAGACCCAGTACTTC
CSASGSDVLETQYF
>15|many|.|TRBV4-3|TRBJ1-1
TGCGCCAGCAGCCAAGATCGGGGACGGTACACTGAAGCTTTCTTT
CASSQDRGRYTEAFF